The T cell receptor (beta chain) under discussion was sequenced for a study of molecular identifiers for immune sequencing clone quantification. Whole-study context: Naive CD8 cell RNA, from roughly 20,000 or 100,000 cells, was split five ways in replicates, with four sequenced.

The CDR3 has 12 amino acids. The germline gives CDR1 LNHNV, CDR2 YYDKDF (reference sequence). Notes on this clonotype: It may be a read error: a sequence one base away is much more abundant.

CD8+CD4-CCR7+CD45RA+ cells were sorted as naive CD8 T cells. With listed TCR primers and previously described methods, bulk TCR libraries were prepared. TCRdb passed the PCR reads through MiXCR, listing each CDR3 protein once. Of about 640,000 distinct CDR3 sequences listed, about 20% are singletons. This chain joins TRBV15 and TRBJ1-1; a possible D gene is TRBD1 (5 bases). The sequence was obtained from a human donor in good health. Some libraries in this study had Jurkat cell RNA spiked in. The source material was naive CD8+ T cells from blood, with Jurkat cell RNA spiked in. Subset given: FACS-sorted CD8+CD4-CCR7+CD45RA+ naive T cells. CDR3 DNA sequence: TGTGCCACCTGCAGAGAAGGGGCTGAAGCTTTCTTT. Translation gives CATCREGAEAFF.